This TCR beta chain derives from a study of blood T cell repertoires in COVID-19. Germline CDR1 is LNHDA and CDR2 is SQIVND (reference sequence). The CDR3 covers 14 residues. V gave up 4 bases and J gave up 6 bases; unmatched junction bases: 5. A few counts support this clone. Per the original methods: Nucleated cell counts were estimated from reference gene primer amplification. Profiling relied on immunoSEQ multiplex PCR, and the TCRdb table lists in-frame clones only, not all of them. V, J and clone size are taken as reported in that table, and D and trimming were inferred from the DNA itself. This table has roughly 100,000 clones, around 80% appearing once.

This chain links TRBV19 with TRBJ2-2; 7 nucleotides align to TRBD1. The sequence was collected from a man in his sixties with active or convalescent COVID-19. Sequenced sample: peripheral blood. CDR3 nucleotides: TGTGCCAGTAGTAGACAGGGAATCGCCGGGGAGCTGTTTTTT. As protein: CASSRQGIAGELFF. Based on the CDR3 plus reference TRBV19 and TRBJ2-2, the full variable domain is DGGITQSPKYLFRKEGQNVTLSCEQNLNHDAMYWYRQDPGQGLRLIYYSQIVNDFQKGDIAEGYSVSREKKESFPLTVTSAQKNPTAFYLCASSRQGIAGELFFGEGSRLTVL.